These 15 T cell receptor beta chains came from one sample sequenced in a study of T cells in Graves' hyperthyroidism and ophthalmopathy. Amplification of TCR beta CDR3 regions was performed using RNA transcripts as template. First-round RT-PCR with HTBI primers amplified the TCR CDR3 region. TCRdb called the multiplex PCR reads again in MiXCR, with one record for every CDR3 protein. Of roughly 640,000 distinct CDR3 sequences listed, approximately 15% are singletons. The sequenced material came from blood. All receptors derive from a woman between 40 and 55 years old with Graves' ophthalmopathy.

The genes are TRBV6-2 or TRBV6-3 and TRBJ1-2; D may be TRBD1 (5 bases). There are 15 residues in the CDR3. The germline V gene has CDR1 MNHEY and CDR2 SVGEGT. V gave up 5 bases and J gave up 2 bases, with 15 bases separating them. The CDR3 is CASSRWRQGNYGYTF. The CDR3 DNA reads TGTGCCAGCAGTCGCTGGAGGCAGGGAAACTATGGCTACACCTTC.

This clonotype has a handful of counts. The J gene is TRBJ2-1, the V gene TRBV12-3 or TRBV12-4, with D unclear. V was clipped by 5 bases and J by 4 bases, with 9 bases between them. CDR3 length: 13 amino acids. CDR3 coding DNA: TGTGCCAGCAGTAGAATGGGGTACAATGAGCAGTTCTTC. As protein: CASSRMGYNEQFF.

The chain is built from TRBV3-1 and TRBJ2-1, with D perhaps matching TRBD2 (6 bases). V shed 4 bases and J shed 10 bases, with 11 bases lying between them. The CDR3 has 12 residues. Germline lookup yields CDR1 LGHDT and CDR2 YNNKEL (reference sequence). The CDR3 spells CASSREVREQFF. CDR3 coding DNA: TGTGCCAGCAGCCGGGAGGTCAGGGAGCAGTTCTTC.

As regards this clonotype: One end of the junction varies from germline; a read error may be responsible. The chain recombines TRBV5-4 with TRBJ2-6, with D perhaps matching TRBD1 (5 bases). Germline CDR1 is SGHNT and CDR2 is YYREEE (reference sequence). The CDR3 contains 17 residues. CDR3 coding DNA: TGTGCCAGCAGCTTTCGGCAGGGCCGCTCTGGGGCCAACGTCCTGACTTTT. Its protein product is CASSFRQGRSGANVLTF. Full variable domain (remainder filled in from reference TRBV5-4 and TRBJ2-6): ETGVTQSPTHLIKTRGQQVTLRCSSQSGHNTVSWYQQALGQGPQFIFQYYREEENGRGNFPPRFSGLQFPNYSSELNVNALELDDSALYLCASSFRQGRSGANVLTFGAGSRLTVL.

This clonotype was detected ten times or more. The V call is TRBV28, the J call TRBJ1-5; no clear D. The V gene's germline CDR1 is MDHEN and CDR2 SYDVKM. V dropped 8 bases and J dropped 0 bases, with 11 bases sitting between them. The CDR3 consists of 14 residues. CDR3 nucleotide sequence: TGTGCCAGCTCGTCCCCGGCTAGCAATCAGCCCCAGCATTTT. It is translated as CASSSPASNQPQHF.

In its sample, this clonotype was seen many times. The J gene is TRBJ2-6, the V gene TRBV5-1; D gene ambiguous. In germline, CDR1 is SGHRS, CDR2 YFSETQ. This CDR3 comprises 15 residues. Trimming removed 0 bases from V and 0 bases from J, with 4 bases in between. The CDR3 sequence: CASSLEGSGANVLTF. The DNA of the CDR3 is TGCGCCAGCAGCTTGGAAGGCTCTGGGGCCAACGTCCTGACTTTC. Variable domain in full (rest from reference TRBV5-1 and TRBJ2-6): KAGVTQTPRYLIKTRGQQVTLSCSPISGHRSVSWYQQTPGQGLQFLFEYFSETQRNKGNFPGRFSGRQFSNSRSEMNVSTLELGDSALYLCASSLEGSGANVLTFGAGSRLTVL.

In its sample, this clonotype was seen a few times. The J gene is TRBJ1-3, the V gene TRBV6-1, with TRBD1 matching over 8 bases. V trimming: 9 bases; J trimming: 4 bases; junction bases outside the gene matches: 8. This CDR3 comprises 14 residues. CDR1 is MNHNS, CDR2 SASEGT, per germline. CDR3 residues: CASSSGGVGNTIYF. In nucleotides, the CDR3 is TGTGCCAGTTCCTCAGGGGGCGTCGGAAACACCATATATTTT.

This clonotype was detected ten times or more. The V gene is TRBV29-1, the J gene TRBJ2-1; 13 bases are shared with TRBD2. J was trimmed by 4 bases and V by 4 bases; bases with no gene match: 7. Germline CDR1 reads SQVTM; CDR2 reads ANQGSEA. This CDR3 has 16 amino acids. As DNA, the CDR3 is TGCAGCGTTGGGACTAGCGGGAGTTTTATATACAATGAGCAGTTCTTC. It translates to CSVGTSGSFIYNEQFF.

This clonotype was seen many times. V usage is TRBV6-5 and J usage is TRBJ2-5; tentatively, D is TRBD1 (5 bases). Trimming took 2 bases from V and 5 from J, leaving 27 bases between them. Per the germline V gene, CDR1 is MNHEY and CDR2 is SVGAGI. The CDR3 contains 19 residues. The CDR3 loop reads CASSYQYLGRVGSWETQYF. The CDR3 DNA is TGTGCCAGCAGTTACCAGTATTTAGGCAGGGTGGGGTCTTGGGAGACCCAGTACTTC.

This clonotype was observed many times. This sequence joins TRBV30 and TRBJ1-4; 12 bases fit TRBD1. The CDR3 sequence is 16 residues long. The V gene's germline CDR1 is GTSNPN and CDR2 SVGIG (reference sequence). Trimming removed 2 bases from V and 3 bases from J; junction bases left unmatched: 4. The CDR3 is CAWSRDRGPANEKLFF. DNA of the CDR3: TGTGCCTGGAGTCGGGACAGGGGGCCGGCTAATGAAAAACTGTTTTTT.

This clonotype was counted at least ten times. This rearrangement joins TRBV2 to TRBJ1-5; no firm D call. Between the trimmed V and J ends, which lost 4 bases and 0 bases, there was a span of 10 bases. The CDR3 loop spans 15 amino acids. The germline V gene encodes CDR1 SNHLY and CDR2 FYNNEI. CDR3: CASSVSAYSNQPQHF. The DNA for the CDR3 is TGTGCCAGCAGTGTTTCAGCCTATAGCAATCAGCCCCAGCATTTT.

In this sample, this clonotype turned up many times. The chain employs TRBV6-6 and TRBJ1-1; D uncertain. Germline V gives CDR1 MNHNY, CDR2 SVGAGI (reference sequence). The CDR3 spans 15 residues. V was shortened by 0 bases and J by 5 bases, with 13 bases between the two germline ends. The CDR3 nucleotides are TGTGCCAGCAGTTACTCGAAAGGGAGGGAGACTGAAGCTTTCTTT. Amino acid sequence: CASSYSKGRETEAFF.

V gene TRBV20-1 combines with J gene TRBJ2-7, with TRBD1 identical over 8 bases. J lost 5 bases, V lost 0 bases, and 12 bases had no gene match. Germline loops: CDR1 DFQATT, CDR2 SNEGSKA (reference sequence). This CDR3 region has 16 residues. DNA for the CDR3: TGCAGTGCTAGAGATCCGGACAGGGCCAGAGAGAACGAGCAGTACTTC. This encodes CSARDPDRARENEQYF.

This chain connects TRBV6-1 to TRBJ2-2; 8 bases align to TRBD2. This CDR3 has 17 residues. Germline lookup yields CDR1 MNHNS and CDR2 SASEGT. The ends lost 7 bases at V and 2 bases at J; junction bases unmatched: 12. The CDR3 protein is CASTNAGGRLNTGELFF. Written as DNA, the CDR3 is TGTGCCAGCACCAATGCTGGCGGGAGGCTCAACACCGGGGAGCTGTTTTTT.

With regard to this clonotype: An end of the junction differs from the germline gene, which may be a read error. The chain is built from TRBV5-1 and TRBJ2-2; D may correspond to TRBD1 or TRBD2 (6 bases each). Germline CDR1 is SGHRS and CDR2 is YFSETQ. The CDR3 contains 16 residues. The CDR3 is CASSASRGGPTGELFF. The CDR3 nucleotides read TGTGCCAGCAGCGCCTCCAGGGGAGGTCCCACCGGGGAGCTGTTTTTT.